A selection of T cell receptor beta chains follows, all from one sample in a study of blood T cell repertoires in COVID-19. The assay was immunoSEQ multiplex PCR, and TCRdb's table has in-frame clones only and misses some. The sample lists 200,000 or so clones, approximately 85% seen once, with roughly 9.8% in the top ten. Sequencing was carried out using peripheral blood. All receptors come from a human donor with active or convalescent COVID-19. The donor label of this sample is uncertain. Each CDR3 is given with its conserved first and last residue. Fields, in order: CDR3 protein, CDR3 DNA, J gene, V gene, clone size, D gene. D genes are given only for firm matches. A clone size is listed for some rows: how often the clone was seen (once, few, many), or a class if it is expanded.

CDR3 protein: CASSLGLAGGEQFF
CDR3 DNA: TGTGCCAGCAGCTTAGGACTAGCGGGTGGTGAGCAGTTCTTC
J gene: TRBJ2-1
V gene: TRBV7-2
clone size: once
D gene: TRBD2

CDR3 protein: CASSPGGRGYTF
CDR3 DNA: TGTGCCAGCAGTCCCGGGGGGAGGGGCTACACCTTC
J gene: TRBJ1-2
V gene: TRBV12-3/TRBV12-4
clone size: -
D gene: -

CDR3 protein: CASSAPGLASHEQYF
CDR3 DNA: TGTGCCAGCAGCGCACCGGGACTAGCAAGCCACGAGCAGTACTTC
J gene: TRBJ2-7
V gene: TRBV7-2
clone size: -
D gene: TRBD2

CDR3 protein: CASSPWGQGRYEQYF
CDR3 DNA: TGTGCCAGTAGTCCGTGGGGACAGGGTCGCTACGAGCAGTACTTC
J gene: TRBJ2-7
V gene: TRBV19
clone size: -
D gene: TRBD1

CDR3 protein: CASSRGEKNYGYTF
CDR3 DNA: TGTGCCAGCAGCCGGGGGGAAAAAAACTATGGCTACACCTTC
J gene: TRBJ1-2
V gene: TRBV4-2
clone size: -
D gene: -

CDR3 protein: CASTTGRAERCGYEQYF
CDR3 DNA: TGTGCCAGCACCACAGGGAGGGCTGAGCGATGTGGATACGAGCAGTACTTC
J gene: TRBJ2-7
V gene: TRBV11-3
clone size: -
D gene: -

CDR3 protein: CASSGGPGQYTQYF
CDR3 DNA: TGCGCCAGCAGCGGGGGCCCAGGACAGTATACGCAGTATTTT
J gene: TRBJ2-3
V gene: TRBV5-1
clone size: -
D gene: -

CDR3 protein: CASSSTGLEQFF
CDR3 DNA: TGTGCCAGCAGCTCGACAGGGCTTGAGCAGTTCTTC
J gene: TRBJ2-1
V gene: TRBV7-2
clone size: -
D gene: TRBD1

CDR3 protein: CASRVLLGSLQEQYF
CDR3 DNA: TGTGCCAGCAGAGTGCTACTAGGATCCCTACAGGAGCAGTACTTC
J gene: TRBJ2-7
V gene: TRBV7-2
clone size: -
D gene: -

CDR3 protein: CASGSPLVSTKNIQYF
CDR3 DNA: TGTGCCAGTGGGAGCCCTTTGGTTTCTACCAAAAACATTCAGTACTTC
J gene: TRBJ2-4
V gene: TRBV19
clone size: -
D gene: -

CDR3 protein: CASSLSDGKQPQHF
CDR3 DNA: TGTGCCAGCAGTTTATCGGACGGGAAACAGCCCCAGCATTTT
J gene: TRBJ1-5
V gene: TRBV27
clone size: -
D gene: -

CDR3 protein: CASSLDISYGYTF
CDR3 DNA: TGTGCCAGCAGCCTGGACATTAGCTATGGCTACACCTTC
J gene: TRBJ1-2
V gene: TRBV12-3/TRBV12-4
clone size: -
D gene: -

CDR3 protein: CASSRGVYTQYF
CDR3 DNA: TGTGCCAGCAGCCGCGGTGTGTATACGCAGTATTTT
J gene: TRBJ2-3
V gene: TRBV7-9
clone size: once
D gene: -

CDR3 protein: CASRVQGGNEQFF
CDR3 DNA: TGTGCCAGCAGAGTACAGGGCGGGAATGAGCAGTTCTTC
J gene: TRBJ2-1
V gene: TRBV12-3/TRBV12-4
clone size: -
D gene: -

CDR3 protein: CAINAGLDQPQHF
CDR3 DNA: TGTGCCATCAATGCAGGGTTAGATCAGCCCCAGCATTTT
J gene: TRBJ1-5
V gene: TRBV10-3
clone size: -
D gene: -

CDR3 protein: CASKFSSGNTIYF
CDR3 DNA: TGTGCCAGTAAGTTCAGCTCTGGAAACACCATATATTTT
J gene: TRBJ1-3
V gene: TRBV19
clone size: -
D gene: -

CDR3 protein: CASSPFDGGESTDTQYF
CDR3 DNA: TGCGCCAGCAGCCCTTTCGACGGGGGGGAGAGCACAGATACGCAGTATTTT
J gene: TRBJ2-3
V gene: TRBV4-1
clone size: once
D gene: TRBD2

CDR3 protein: CATSDLHLPGLAGPEQFF
CDR3 DNA: TGTGCCACCAGTGATTTACACCTACCGGGACTAGCGGGACCTGAGCAGTTCTTC
J gene: TRBJ2-1
V gene: TRBV24-1
clone size: -
D gene: TRBD2

CDR3 protein: CASRLEDFFTGELFF
CDR3 DNA: TGCGCCAGCAGATTGGAAGACTTCTTCACCGGGGAGCTGTTTTTT
J gene: TRBJ2-2
V gene: TRBV5-1
clone size: -
D gene: -

CDR3 protein: CASSIDPRVRTAKNIQYF
CDR3 DNA: TGTGCCAGTAGTATAGATCCGAGGGTAAGGACAGCCAAAAACATTCAGTACTTC
J gene: TRBJ2-4
V gene: TRBV19
clone size: -
D gene: -

CDR3 protein: CASSSTGEVGNTIYF
CDR3 DNA: TGCGCCAGCAGCAGCACAGGGGAGGTGGGAAACACCATATATTTT
J gene: TRBJ1-3
V gene: TRBV5-1
clone size: -
D gene: TRBD1

CDR3 protein: CASSLAFGGGVTDTQYF
CDR3 DNA: TGCGCCAGCAGCTTGGCCTTCGGCGGGGGCGTAACAGATACGCAGTATTTT
J gene: TRBJ2-3
V gene: TRBV5-1
clone size: -
D gene: -

CDR3 protein: CASSLTGTSGSRTQYF
CDR3 DNA: TGTGCCAGCAGCTTAACGGGGACATCAGGGTCAAGAACGCAGTATTTT
J gene: TRBJ2-3
V gene: TRBV7-3
clone size: -
D gene: -

CDR3 protein: CARGDLAGSSYNEQFF
CDR3 DNA: TGTGCCAGGGGGGACCTAGCGGGGAGCTCCTACAATGAGCAGTTCTTC
J gene: TRBJ2-1
V gene: TRBV21-1
clone size: -
D gene: -

CDR3 protein: CSVVPGGHWEPIYEQYF
CDR3 DNA: TGCAGCGTTGTCCCTGGGGGACATTGGGAACCCATCTACGAGCAGTACTTC
J gene: TRBJ2-7
V gene: TRBV29-1
clone size: -
D gene: -

CDR3 protein: CATVGLTDTQYF
CDR3 DNA: TGTGCCACGGTGGGCCTCACAGATACGCAGTATTTT
J gene: TRBJ2-3
V gene: TRBV6-5
clone size: -
D gene: -

CDR3 protein: CASRDRGRKTQYF
CDR3 DNA: TGTGCCAGCAGGGACAGGGGGAGGAAGACCCAGTACTTC
J gene: TRBJ2-5
V gene: TRBV6-5
clone size: -
D gene: TRBD1